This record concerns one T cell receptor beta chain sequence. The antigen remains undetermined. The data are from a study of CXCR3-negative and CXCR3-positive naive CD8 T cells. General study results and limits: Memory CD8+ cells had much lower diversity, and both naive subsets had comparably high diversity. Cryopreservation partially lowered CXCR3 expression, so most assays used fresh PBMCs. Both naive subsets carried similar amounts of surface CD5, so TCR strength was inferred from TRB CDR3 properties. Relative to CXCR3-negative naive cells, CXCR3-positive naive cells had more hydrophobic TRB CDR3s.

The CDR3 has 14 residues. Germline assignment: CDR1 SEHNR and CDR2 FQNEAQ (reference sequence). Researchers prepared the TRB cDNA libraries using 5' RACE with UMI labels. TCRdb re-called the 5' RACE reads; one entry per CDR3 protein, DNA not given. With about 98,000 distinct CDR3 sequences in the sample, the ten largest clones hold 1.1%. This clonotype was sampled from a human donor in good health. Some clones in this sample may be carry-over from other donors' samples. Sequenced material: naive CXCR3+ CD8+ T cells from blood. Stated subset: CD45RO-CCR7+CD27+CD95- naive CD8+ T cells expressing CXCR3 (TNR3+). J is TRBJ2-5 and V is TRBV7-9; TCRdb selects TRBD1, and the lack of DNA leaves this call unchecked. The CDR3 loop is CASSLSRGQETQYF.